This T cell receptor beta chain was observed in a study of cytomegalovirus exposure and HLA in healthy donors. Regarding the study as a whole: The study designated around 150 TCR beta chains cytomegalovirus-associated. CMV antigen specificity of a few CMV-associated chains was confirmed in vitro.

Measured with immunoSEQ multiplex PCR; TCRdb has only the in-frame clones, and not every one. The data show about 130,000 clones, approximately 90% seen once. Turning to this clone: Its target is unknown.

This TCR was recovered from a woman aged 25 to 45 in good health and CMV-seropositive. Specimen: PBMCs.

The CDR3 is CASSEGWLAGAFYEQYF. The CDR3 DNA follows: TGTGCCAGCAGTGAAGGGTGGCTAGCGGGGGCATTCTACGAGCAGTACTTC. V is TRBV2 and J is TRBJ2-7, with TRBD2 matching 10 bases. Germline loops: CDR1 SNHLY, CDR2 FYNNEI. CDR3 length equals 17 residues. V was pared by 1 base and J by 3 bases, with 9 bases of the junction left unmatched. Using reference TRBV2 and TRBJ2-7 for the parts outside the CDR3, the full variable domain is EPEVTQTPSHQVTQMGQEVILRCVPISNHLYFYWYRQILGQKVEFLVSFYNNEISEKSEIFDDQFSVERPDGSNFTLKIRSTKLEDSAMYFCASSEGWLAGAFYEQYFGPGTRLTVT.